These 19 T cell receptor beta chains were sequenced from one sample in a study of blood T cell repertoires in COVID-19. Libraries were prepared by immunoSEQ multiplex PCR; TCRdb keeps only in-frame clonotypes and omits some of them. The sample holds 270,000 or so clones, approximately 86% seen once. Sequences were obtained from peripheral blood. The source of these receptors is a woman aged 18 to 35 with acute or convalescent COVID-19.

The V gene is TRBV11-2, the J gene TRBJ2-5; D is perhaps TRBD1 (5 bases). Looked up from germline, CDR1 is SGHAT and CDR2 is FQNNGV. Trimming removed 7 bases at V and 5 bases at J, with 14 bases between. The CDR3 runs to 13 residues. CDR3 residues: CASTGPMRETQYF. The CDR3 DNA sequence: TGTGCCAGCACAGGGCCCATGAGGGAGACCCAGTACTTC. The complete variable domain, with remaining parts taken from reference TRBV11-2 and TRBJ2-5, reads EAGVAQSPRYKIIEKRQSVAFWCNPISGHATLYWYQQILGQGPKLLIQFQNNGVVDDSQLPKDRFSAERLKGVDSTLKIQPAKLEDSAVYLCASTGPMRETQYFGPGTRLLVL.

This clone was recorded once. The rearrangement links TRBV27 to TRBJ1-4; D is undetermined. In germline, CDR1 is MNHEY, CDR2 SMNVEV (reference sequence). V was pared by 5 bases and J by 0 bases, with 10 bases between. The CDR3 is made up of 15 amino acids. CDR3: CASSPPDATNEKLFF. CDR3 sequence (DNA): TGTGCCAGCAGTCCCCCAGATGCAACTAATGAAAAACTGTTTTTT.

The rearrangement links TRBV6-5 to TRBJ1-2; D unclear. V was pared by 5 bases and J by 8 bases, with 18 bases between. From germline, CDR1 is MNHEY and CDR2 SVGAGI. The CDR3 length is 14 residues. The chain's CDR3 is CASSLQVPAGGYTF. The CDR3 DNA sequence: TGTGCCAGCAGTCTCCAAGTGCCGGCGGGGGGCTACACCTTC.

The chain carries TRBV15 and TRBJ2-7; no clear D gene. The CDR3 length is 15 residues. V was clipped by 4 bases and J by 2 bases, with 15 bases between them. Per the germline V gene, CDR1 is LNHNV and CDR2 is YYDKDF (reference sequence). The CDR3 loop is CATSISREATYEQYF. CDR3 sequence (DNA): TGTGCCACCAGCATATCTAGAGAGGCTACCTACGAGCAGTACTTC.

V usage is TRBV28 and J usage is TRBJ1-2, with a tentative D call TRBD1 (5 bases). The length of the CDR3 is 11 residues. The V and J ends lost 6 bases and 8 bases respectively, with 10 bases between them. Germline values: CDR1 MDHEN, CDR2 SYDVKM. CDR3 loop: CASSRRGGYTF. The CDR3, as DNA: TGTGCCAGCAGCCGGAGGGGCGGCTACACCTTC.

V and J are TRBV19 and TRBJ2-7; 8 bases match TRBD2. Trimming cost V 9 bases and J 0 bases; bases outside gene matches: 4. The CDR3 has 13 amino acids. Germline V gene sequence: CDR1 LNHDA, CDR2 SQIVND (reference sequence). CDR3 residues: CASKSGGSYEQYF. The CDR3 DNA is TGTGCCAGCAAAAGCGGGGGCTCCTACGAGCAGTACTTC.

The rearrangement joins TRBV18 to TRBJ2-3; D call uncertain. The CDR3 is 12 residues long. Germline CDR1 KGHSH, CDR2 LQKENI. V was pared by 2 bases and J by 6 bases, with 6 bases between. The DNA for the CDR3 is TGTGCCAGCTCACCATCCCGGGATACGCAGTATTTT. Translated, it gives CASSPSRDTQYF.

There are a few counts of this clone. The chain has TRBV27 and TRBJ1-4; no firm D call. The length of the CDR3 is 15 residues. V lost 0 bases and J lost 4, with 9 bases in between. The germline CDR1 and CDR2 sequences are MNHEY and SMNVEV (reference sequence). CDR3 sequence reads: CASSLSRAVNEKLFF. The CDR3 DNA reads TGTGCCAGCAGTTTATCGAGGGCAGTTAATGAAAAACTGTTTTTT.

This clone was seen a few times. This chain connects TRBV10-2 to TRBJ2-7; 9 bases map to TRBD1. V dropped 3 bases and J dropped 1; count of bases not matched to a gene: 10. The CDR3 extends over 17 amino acids. Germline values: CDR1 WSHSY, CDR2 SAAADI. The CDR3 sequence is CASSDQQGARRSYEQYF. In DNA form, the CDR3 reads TGCGCCAGCAGTGACCAACAGGGGGCGCGTCGATCCTACGAGCAGTACTTC.

This clone turned up a few times. V usage is TRBV7-6 and J usage is TRBJ2-5; a weak D match, TRBD2 (5 bases). There are 16 residues in the CDR3. The germline V and J ends were trimmed by 0 bases and 0 bases, with 11 bases remaining between them. The germline gives CDR1 SGHVS, CDR2 FNYEAQ. The DNA of the CDR3 is TGTGCCAGCAGCTTAGCGTCGGGAAAGTACCAAGAGACCCAGTACTTC. It yields the protein CASSLASGKYQETQYF. The full variable domain, with the rest looked up from reference TRBV7-6 and TRBJ2-5, is GAGVSQSPRYKVTKRGQDVALRCDPISGHVSLYWYRQALGQGPEFLTYFNYEAQQDKSGLPNDRFSAERPEGSISTLTIQRTEQRDSAMYRCASSLASGKYQETQYFGPGTRLLVL.

In nucleotides, the CDR3 is TGTGCCAGCAGCTTACCATGGGGGGGGAGGAGCACTGAAGCTTTCTTT. Translated, it gives CASSLPWGGRSTEAFF. The genes are TRBV7-2 and TRBJ1-1, with D possibly being TRBD1 (5 bases). The CDR3 loop spans 16 amino acids. Germline values: CDR1 SGHTA, CDR2 FQGNSA. The V end was cut by 2 bases, the J end by 4 bases, with 17 bases between.

The chain recombines TRBV6-5 with TRBJ2-1, with 7 positions matching TRBD2. This CDR3 has 16 amino acids. The V gene end was trimmed by 0 bases and the J gene end by 4 bases; junction bases not matched to a gene: 6. Germline loops: CDR1 MNHEY, CDR2 SVGAGI. The CDR3, as DNA: TGTGCCAGCAGTTACTCCGCGGGAGAGCTTTACAATGAGCAGTTCTTC. This encodes CASSYSAGELYNEQFF.

The chain links TRBV6-5 to TRBJ1-4; the D gene is possibly TRBD1 (5 bases). CDR1 and CDR2 (germline): MNHEY, SVGAGI. The CDR3 spans 14 residues. Trimming took off 6 bases at V and 0 bases at J, with 8 bases between the two ends. The CDR3, as DNA: TGTGCCAGCAGCCAGACAGCAACTAATGAAAAACTGTTTTTT. Its protein product is CASSQTATNEKLFF.

Only a few counts were recorded for this clone. In the same sample, other DNA sequences code for this CDR3. V gene TRBV9 combines with J gene TRBJ2-7; 10 bases fit TRBD1. The length of the CDR3 is 15 residues. The germline CDR1 and CDR2 sequences are SGDLS and YYNGEE. Trimming took 5 bases from V and 2 from J; bases not matched to a gene: 7. This CDR3 reads CASSDPGTGAYEQYF. The DNA of the CDR3 is TGTGCCAGCAGTGACCCCGGGACAGGGGCCTACGAGCAGTACTTC.

The chain links TRBV6-2 or TRBV6-3 to TRBJ2-4; 13 nucleotides agree with TRBD2. This CDR3 comprises 19 residues. After removal of 0 bases from V and 1 base from J, the junction contained 6 bases not matched to a gene. From germline, CDR1 is MNHEY and CDR2 SVGEGT. CDR3: CASSYSRTSGSFAKNIQYF. CDR3 coding DNA: TGTGCCAGCAGTTACTCACGGACTAGCGGGAGTTTCGCCAAAAACATTCAGTACTTC.

V usage is TRBV5-1 and J usage is TRBJ1-5; D unresolved. Germline CDR1 is SGHRS and CDR2 is YFSETQ. CDR3 length: 14 residues. With 4 bases removed from V and 6 bases from J, the gap between germline ends came to 14 bases. The CDR3, as DNA: TGCGCCAGCAGCCCAGGACTTGAGGGTCAGCCCCAGCATTTT. Translating it yields CASSPGLEGQPQHF.

The chain has TRBV19 and TRBJ2-7; the match to TRBD2 covers 11 bases. Germline V gene data show CDR1 as LNHDA and CDR2 as SQIVND (reference sequence). V was clipped by 3 bases and J by 6 bases; unmatched bases: 4. This CDR3 has 14 residues. As DNA, the CDR3 is TGTGCCAGTAGTATTACTAGCGGGAGCAGCGAGCAGTACTTC. As protein: CASSITSGSSEQYF.

The rearrangement links TRBV7-9 to TRBJ1-2; the D is unclear. Germline V gives CDR1 SEHNR, CDR2 FQNEAQ (reference sequence). The CDR3 is 12 amino acids. Deletions cut 1 base from V and 4 bases from J, with 4 bases between. Written as DNA, the CDR3 is TGTGCCAGCAGCTTAGTGCGCTATGGCTACACCTTC. As protein: CASSLVRYGYTF.

The V and J genes are TRBV29-1 and TRBJ2-7; 10 bases line up with TRBD2. CDR1 and CDR2 (germline): SQVTM, ANQGSEA. The trim removed 4 bases at V and 0 bases at J, leaving 3 bases unmatched. The CDR3 contains 14 residues. This CDR3 reads CSVAGTSVSYEQYF. The CDR3 DNA is TGCAGCGTTGCGGGGACTAGCGTCTCCTACGAGCAGTACTTC.